The present T cell receptor beta chain was sequenced within a study of blood T cell repertoires in COVID-19. Looking at the study overall: Specimens from acute and convalescent COVID-19 originated in the United States, Italy and Spain. PBMCs, B-cell-depleted T cells, or T cells provided the cDNA or gDNA that made up the material.

As processed by the authors: How many nucleated cells were present was estimated from reference gene primer amplification. Assay: immunoSEQ multiplex PCR; the TCRdb copy retains only in-frame clones and omits some. V and J calls and clone size are given by that table; D and trimming were obtained from the DNA. The sample has 120,000 to 150,000 clones; just under 90% are singletons. This CDR3 contains 15 residues. Germline-derived CDR1 and CDR2 are LGHNA and YSLEER. The ends lost 4 bases at V and 3 bases at J; junction bases unmatched: 7. The source material was peripheral blood. The clonotype originates from a woman between 35 and 50 years old with acute or convalescent COVID-19. V usage is TRBV4-3 and J usage is TRBJ2-5, with 8 bases lining up with TRBD2. CDR3 nucleotide sequence: TGCGCCAGCAGCCTTACGTCAGCGGGGGAAGAGACCCAGTACTTC. Its protein product is CASSLTSAGEETQYF.